Listed here are 20 T cell receptor beta chains from one sample, sequenced in a study of response to subunit inactivated influenza vaccine. TCRdb itself ran the RT-PCR reads through MiXCR, one entry per CDR3 protein. The table lists about 530,000 distinct CDR3 sequences, 10% to 15% of them singletons. The sample here was PBMCs from blood, taken on the day of vaccination. The receptors shown here come from a man aged 50 to 59 who received an inactivated influenza vaccine.

The V call is TRBV20-1, the J call TRBJ1-2; the D gene is possibly TRBD1 (6 bases). With 4 bases removed from V and 5 bases from J, the gap between germline ends came to 11 bases. From germline, CDR1 is DFQATT and CDR2 SNEGSKA (reference sequence). The CDR3 is 12 residues long. CDR3 bases: TGCAGTGCTACGGGGGCCCTATATGGCTACACCTTC. It encodes CSATGALYGYTF.

This clonotype was counted a few times. The V call is TRBV14, the J call TRBJ2-1; TRBD1 agrees at 7 bases. J lost 0 bases, V lost 2 bases, and 13 bases had no gene match. Looked up from germline, CDR1 is SGHDN and CDR2 is FVKESK. This CDR3 is 19 amino acids long. The CDR3 reads CASSQKGPPGQRSYNEQFF. The DNA for the CDR3 is TGTGCCAGCAGCCAAAAAGGCCCCCCGGGACAGCGCTCCTACAATGAGCAGTTCTTC.

About this clonotype: At one end the junction does not follow the germline gene, possibly because of a read error. This rearrangement joins TRBV29-1 to TRBJ2-4; 10 positions agree with TRBD1. Germline V lookup: CDR1 SQVTM, CDR2 ANQGSEA. This CDR3 comprises 14 residues. The CDR3 coding sequence is TGCAGCGTTTCATTGGGACAGGGGCGCGACATTCAGAACTTC. Residues: CSVSLGQGRDIQNF.

The chain combines TRBV7-2 with TRBJ2-7; tentatively, D is TRBD2 (6 bases). Germline-derived CDR1 and CDR2 are SGHTA and FQGNSA. Trimming shortened V by 3 bases and J by 1 base, and 10 bases separated the two germline ends. The CDR3 consists of 14 residues. The CDR3 region is CASSFLAPSYEQYF. The CDR3 region has the DNA TGTGCCAGCAGCTTTCTAGCGCCGTCCTACGAGCAGTACTTC.

This clonotype was picked up many times. The chain joins TRBV20-1 to TRBJ2-7; the D gene is possibly TRBD1 (5 bases). The CDR3 runs to 13 residues. V lost 6 bases, J lost 2 bases, and 14 bases lay in between. CDR1 DFQATT and CDR2 SNEGSKA come from the germline V gene (reference sequence). The CDR3, as DNA: TGCAGTGCCCTAAGGGGCTCGACCTACGAGCAGTACTTC. Translation: CSALRGSTYEQYF.

A few counts support this clonotype. The gene calls are TRBV25-1 and TRBJ2-2, with 9 bases lining up with TRBD1. V lost 1 base to trimming and J lost 2 bases; unmatched junction nucleotides: 2. Per the germline V gene, CDR1 is MGHDK and CDR2 is SYGVNS. CDR3 length: 16 amino acids. The CDR3, as DNA: TGTGCCAGCAGTGAATGGACAGGGGAAAACACCGGGGAGCTGTTTTTT. This sequence encodes CASSEWTGENTGELFF.

This clonotype appeared a few times. The chain uses TRBV20-1 and TRBJ2-5, with D possibly matching TRBD1 (5 bases). The CDR3 has 13 amino acids. In germline, CDR1 is DFQATT, CDR2 SNEGSKA (reference sequence). Trimming removed 8 bases from V and 6 bases from J, with 19 bases in between. The CDR3 sequence: CSQNADRGKTQYF. The CDR3, as DNA: TGCAGTCAGAACGCCGACAGAGGAAAGACCCAGTACTTC.

This clonotype was detected only a few times. This chain uses TRBV30 with TRBJ1-1; tentative D call: TRBD1 (6 bases). V was shortened by 1 base and J by 5 bases, with 20 bases between the two germline ends. This CDR3 has 16 residues. Germline values: CDR1 GTSNPN, CDR2 SVGIG (reference sequence). In DNA, the CDR3 is TGTGCCTGGAGTGCCCGCTACAGTGGGGGCCGTACTGAAGCTTTCTTT. It specifies CAWSARYSGGRTEAFF.

This clonotype was recorded a few times. In DNA form, the CDR3 reads TGTGCCAGCAGTTACATCGGCCAGGGACACGAAAAACTGTTTTTT. Translating gives CASSYIGQGHEKLFF. This rearrangement joins TRBV6-5 to TRBJ1-4; tentatively, D is TRBD1 (6 bases). CDR1 and CDR2 from the germline V gene are MNHEY and SVGAGI. The CDR3 has 15 amino acids. Trimming cost V 2 bases and J 8 bases, with 15 bases left between them.

The V gene is TRBV12-3 or TRBV12-4, the J gene TRBJ2-1, with 9 nucleotides matching TRBD2. With 3 bases clipped from V and 9 bases from J, the junction kept 6 bases outside the gene matches. This CDR3 is 14 amino acids long. CDR3 residues: CASSLGSGSVEQFF. For the CDR3, the DNA is TGTGCCAGCAGTTTGGGTAGCGGGAGTGTTGAGCAGTTCTTC.

The table lists this clonotype with a few counts. The chain joins TRBV12-3 or TRBV12-4 to TRBJ2-1; the D gene is possibly TRBD2 (5 bases). The CDR3 is 14 amino acids. The ends were cut back, 9 bases at V and 0 bases at J, with 12 bases in the middle. The DNA for the CDR3 is TGTGCCAGTGAGAGGGATAGCTCCTACAATGAGCAGTTCTTC. This gives the protein CASERDSSYNEQFF.

Only one count was recorded for this clonotype. Since a much larger clone is just one base distant, this may be a read error. This chain connects TRBV20-1 to TRBJ2-7; D possibly corresponds to TRBD1 (5 bases). Trimming cost V 3 bases and J 6 bases, with 12 bases left between them. Germline V CDR1 and CDR2: DFQATT, SNEGSKA (reference sequence). The CDR3 has 12 residues. CDR3 amino acids: CSASRQSFEQYF. The CDR3, as DNA: TGCAGTGCTAGTCGACAGAGCTTCGAGCAGTACTTC.

CDR3 residues: CASKSISNTGELFF. DNA of the CDR3: TGTGCCAGTAAAAGCATATCGAACACCGGGGAGCTGTTTTTT. The rearrangement links TRBV3-1 to TRBJ2-2; D is undetermined. V was shortened by 9 bases and J by 0 bases, with 11 bases between the two germline ends. The CDR3 spans 14 residues. In germline, CDR1 is LGHDT, CDR2 YNNKEL (reference sequence).

This chain uses TRBV5-1 with TRBJ1-1; no firm D call. The ends were cut back, 2 bases at V and 1 base at J, with 12 bases in the middle. The germline gives CDR1 SGHRS, CDR2 YFSETQ. CDR3 size: 15 residues. Here the CDR3 reads CASSFGRSENTEAFF. The CDR3 nucleotides read TGCGCCAGCAGCTTCGGTCGGTCTGAGAACACTGAAGCTTTCTTT.

This clonotype occurred many times. The chain carries TRBV12-3 or TRBV12-4 and TRBJ2-1; 10 bases line up with TRBD1. Trimming cost V 5 bases and J 4 bases; bases outside gene matches: 5. The length of the CDR3 is 15 residues. CDR3 sequence (DNA): TGTGCCAGCAGTGAGACAGGGGGCGGATACAATGAGCAGTTCTTC. It specifies CASSETGGGYNEQFF.

The count of this clonotype is one. V usage is TRBV4-3 and J usage is TRBJ1-4; a possible D gene is TRBD1 (5 bases). CDR1 and CDR2 (germline): LGHNA, YSLEER. V lost 4 bases, J lost 5 bases, and 11 bases lay in between. There are 14 residues in the CDR3. CDR3 protein: CASSRGRSNEKLFF. DNA for the CDR3: TGCGCCAGCAGCCGGGGACGTAGCAATGAAAAACTGTTTTTT.

This chain connects TRBV27 to TRBJ1-1; 8 bases line up with TRBD1. CDR1 is MNHEY and CDR2 is SMNVEV in the germline V gene (reference sequence). With V trimmed by 5 bases and J by 1 base, 6 bases remained unmatched. CDR3 length: 15 amino acids. The CDR3: CASSGTTGGNTEAFF. The CDR3 DNA reads as TGTGCCAGCAGTGGGACAACAGGGGGGAACACTGAAGCTTTCTTT.

V is TRBV5-1 and J is TRBJ2-3, with 9 bases fitting TRBD2. Trimming cost V 4 bases and J 0 bases; bases outside gene matches: 6. Germline CDR1 SGHRS, CDR2 YFSETQ. The CDR3 contains 16 residues. As DNA, the CDR3 is TGCGCCAGCAGCCGACTAGCGGATAGTAGCACAGATACGCAGTATTTT. It specifies CASSRLADSSTDTQYF.

The chain uses TRBV10-3 and TRBJ2-7, with D possibly matching TRBD1 (7 bases). V was shortened by 11 bases and J by 6 bases, with 20 bases between the two germline ends. Germline CDR1 is ENHRY and CDR2 is SYGVKD. This CDR3 region has 13 residues. CDR3 residues: CASAGQGDSEQYF. The CDR3 nucleotides read TGTGCCTCAGCTGGGCAGGGGGACTCCGAGCAGTACTTC.

The J gene is TRBJ1-1, the V gene TRBV6-5, with D perhaps TRBD1 (5 bases). The germline V and J ends were trimmed by 0 bases and 4 bases, with 18 bases remaining between them. The CDR3 spans 17 residues. Germline V gene data show CDR1 as MNHEY and CDR2 as SVGAGI. CDR3 protein: CASSYSMLGRWGTEAFF. The CDR3 region has the DNA TGTGCCAGCAGTTACTCGATGCTGGGACGGTGGGGCACTGAAGCTTTCTTT.